This entry features one T cell receptor (beta chain) sequence. Its antigen is not known. This sample was taken from a study of T-cell memory formation after mild COVID-19. About the study: Largely donor-specific TCR clusters were found.

A single record per CDR3 protein comes from TCRdb applying MiXCR to the 5' RACE reads. In the table there are 400,000 to 500,000 distinct CDR3 sequences, about 20% of which are singletons. CDR1 is SGHRS and CDR2 is YFSETQ in the germline V gene. CDR3 length: 14 amino acids. The V and J ends lost 1 base and 5 bases respectively, with 12 bases between them. Regarding the study as a whole: A balance of CD4 and CD8 characterized clones contracting day 15 to 85, whereas later expanders leaned CD4+.

This receptor was obtained from an adult woman who had mild COVID-19 (a few samples of this study predate the infection). Cell type and time point are not known. The chain is built from TRBV5-1 and TRBJ1-1, with TRBD1 as a possible D gene (6 bases). The source material was PBMCs or a T cell subset sorted from them (not recorded which). CDR3 sequence (DNA): TGCGCCAGCAGCTTGCAAGGGGGGTGGACTGAAGCTTTCTTT. Protein: CASSLQGGWTEAFF.